Included here is one TCR beta chain sequence, with context. Its antigen is not identified. Data came from immunoSEQ multiplex PCR; TCRdb stores just in-frame clones and leaves some out. In the table there are around 2.1 million clones, about 93% of which are singletons. The entry originates in a study of shared clonotypes between healthy human individuals. Per germline, CDR1 MGHRA and CDR2 YSYEKL. V lost 1 base, J lost 3 bases, and 3 bases stayed unmatched. This CDR3 spans 16 amino acids. The naive CD8 population came from CD45RO-negative cells selected for CCR7, without terminally differentiated effector memory CD45RA+ cells. Only Caucasian adults living in Nashville, Tennessee made up the donor group. Study results and caveats: Memory subsets generally showed smaller estimated richness than naive subsets did. Sample collection involved blood only; tissue repertoires are likely different.

This rearrangement joins TRBV4-1 to TRBJ2-7; 13 bases match TRBD2. The sample taken for sequencing was naive CD8+ T cells from PBMCs. The receptor comes from a man between 18 and 35 years old in good health. Some clones in this sample may be carry-over from other donors' samples. The CDR3, as DNA: TGCGCCAGCAGCCAAGTAGGGACTAGCGGGAACTACGAGCAGTACTTC. The encoded protein is CASSQVGTSGNYEQYF.